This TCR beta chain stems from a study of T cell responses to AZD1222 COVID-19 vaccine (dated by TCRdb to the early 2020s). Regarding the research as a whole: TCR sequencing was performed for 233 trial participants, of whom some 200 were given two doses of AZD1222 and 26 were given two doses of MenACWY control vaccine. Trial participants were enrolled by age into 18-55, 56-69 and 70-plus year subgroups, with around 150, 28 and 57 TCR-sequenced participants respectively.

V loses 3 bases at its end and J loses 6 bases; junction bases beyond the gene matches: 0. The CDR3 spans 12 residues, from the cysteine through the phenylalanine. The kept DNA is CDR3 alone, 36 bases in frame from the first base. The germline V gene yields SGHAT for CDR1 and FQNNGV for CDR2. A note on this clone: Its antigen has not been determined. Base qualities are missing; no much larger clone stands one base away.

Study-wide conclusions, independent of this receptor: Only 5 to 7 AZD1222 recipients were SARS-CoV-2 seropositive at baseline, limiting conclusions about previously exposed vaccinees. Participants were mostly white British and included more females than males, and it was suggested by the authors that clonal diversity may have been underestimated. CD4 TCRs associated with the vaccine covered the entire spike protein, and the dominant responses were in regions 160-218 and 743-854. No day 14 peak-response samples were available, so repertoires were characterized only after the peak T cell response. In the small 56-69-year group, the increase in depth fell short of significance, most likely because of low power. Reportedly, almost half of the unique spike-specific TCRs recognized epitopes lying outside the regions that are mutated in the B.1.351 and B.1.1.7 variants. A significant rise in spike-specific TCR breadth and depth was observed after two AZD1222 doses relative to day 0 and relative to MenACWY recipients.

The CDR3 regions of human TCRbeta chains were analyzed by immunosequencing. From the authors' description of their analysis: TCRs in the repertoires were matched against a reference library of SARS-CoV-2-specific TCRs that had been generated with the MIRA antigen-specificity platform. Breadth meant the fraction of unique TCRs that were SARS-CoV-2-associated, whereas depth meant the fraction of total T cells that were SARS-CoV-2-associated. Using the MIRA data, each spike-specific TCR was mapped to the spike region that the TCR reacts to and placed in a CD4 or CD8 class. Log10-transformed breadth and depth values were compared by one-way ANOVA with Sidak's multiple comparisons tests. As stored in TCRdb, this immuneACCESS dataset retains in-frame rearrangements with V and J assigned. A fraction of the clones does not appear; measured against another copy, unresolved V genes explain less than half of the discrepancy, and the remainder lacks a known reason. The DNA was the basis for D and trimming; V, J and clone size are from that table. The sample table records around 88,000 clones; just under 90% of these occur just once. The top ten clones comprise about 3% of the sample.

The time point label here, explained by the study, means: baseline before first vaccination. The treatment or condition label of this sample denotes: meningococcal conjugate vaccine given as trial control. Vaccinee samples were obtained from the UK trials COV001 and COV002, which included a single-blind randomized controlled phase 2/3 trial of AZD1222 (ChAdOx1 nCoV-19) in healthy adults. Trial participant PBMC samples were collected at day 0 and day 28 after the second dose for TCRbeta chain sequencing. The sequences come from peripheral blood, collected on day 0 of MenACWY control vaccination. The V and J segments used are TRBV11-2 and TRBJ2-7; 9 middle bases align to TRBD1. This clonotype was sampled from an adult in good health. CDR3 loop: CASSLDRGEQYF. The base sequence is TGTGCCAGCAGCTTGGACAGGGGCGAGCAGTACTTC.